Below, 7 T cell receptor beta chains from the same sample are listed, as sequenced in a study of cytotoxic CD8 clonotypes in ibrutinib-treated CLL. TCRdb's table, derived via immunoSEQ multiplex PCR, lists solely in-frame clones and lacks some. The repertoire holds about 40,000 clones, with less than 85% as singletons. Sample: PBMCs, taken at disease progression, from a patient treated with ibrutinib. These TCRs come from a human donor with chronic lymphocytic leukemia.

In regard to this clone: The sample has other DNA sequences that encode this CDR3 too. The chain recombines TRBV28 with TRBJ1-2; D perhaps matches TRBD1 (6 bases). CDR1 is MDHEN and CDR2 is SYDVKM in the germline V gene. With 8 bases removed from V and 0 bases from J, the gap between germline ends came to 13 bases. This CDR3 is built from 14 residues. CDR3 sequence (DNA): TGTGCCAGCTCCCAGGGGTCTACTAACTATGGCTACACCTTC. It translates to CASSQGSTNYGYTF.

This clone was seen more than once but under ten times. The V and J genes are TRBV9 and TRBJ2-7; 10 bases align to TRBD2. Trimming removed 2 bases from V and 2 bases from J; junction bases left unmatched: 4. Germline V gene sequence: CDR1 SGDLS, CDR2 YYNGEE. The length of the CDR3 is 15 residues. CDR3 sequence: CASSVSLAGAYEQYF. CDR3 nucleotide sequence: TGTGCCAGCAGCGTTTCCCTAGCGGGGGCCTACGAGCAGTACTTC.

There are a few counts of this clone. CDR3 nucleotides: TGTGCCAGCAGTTTACAGGGGAGTCCCTCTGGGGCCAACGTCCTGACTTTC. Translated, it gives CASSLQGSPSGANVLTF. The rearrangement links TRBV27 to TRBJ2-6; D perhaps matches TRBD1 (6 bases). The germline CDR1 and CDR2 sequences are MNHEY and SMNVEV (reference sequence). This CDR3 comprises 17 residues. V was trimmed by 2 bases and J by 0 bases, leaving 11 bases between them.

This chain joins TRBV7-8 and TRBJ2-6; no firm D call. V was shortened by 6 bases and J by 0 bases, with 3 bases between the two germline ends. The CDR3 contains 13 residues. Germline V gene sequence: CDR1 SGHVS, CDR2 FQNEAQ. In DNA, the CDR3 is TGTGCCAGCAGTTTCTCTGGGGCCAACGTCCTGACTTTC. Amino acid sequence: CASSFSGANVLTF.

The chain employs TRBV4-1 and TRBJ2-1, with D tentatively TRBD1 (7 bases). Germline CDR1 reads MGHRA; CDR2 reads YSYEKL. The V end lost 3 bases, the J end lost 0 bases, and 18 bases lay between the germline ends. CDR3 length: 18 amino acids. The CDR3 here is CASSQGQGGQPSYNEQFF. In nucleotides, the CDR3 is TGCGCCAGCAGCCAGGGCCAGGGGGGACAGCCCTCCTACAATGAGCAGTTCTTC.

The chain is built from TRBV27 and TRBJ2-3, with TRBD2 identical over 11 bases. The ends lost 0 bases at V and 3 bases at J; junction bases unmatched: 8. Germline V lookup: CDR1 MNHEY, CDR2 SMNVEV (reference sequence). The CDR3 spans 18 residues. For the CDR3, the DNA is TGTGCCAGCAGTTTATCGATAAAGGGACTAGCGGAAACAGATACGCAGTATTTT. Translated: CASSLSIKGLAETDTQYF.

This clone was detected once. The V and J genes are TRBV10-2 and TRBJ2-3; 10 positions match TRBD1. The V and J ends lost 1 base and 2 bases, in that order; junction bases with no gene match: 6. The CDR3 runs to 17 residues. Germline loops: CDR1 WSHSY, CDR2 SAAADI. The CDR3 is CASSELTGTGVTDTQYF. CDR3 bases: TGCGCCAGCAGTGAGTTGACCGGGACAGGGGTCACAGATACGCAGTATTTT.